These 30 T cell receptor beta chains were sequenced from one sample in a study of OX40 agonist ivuxolimab in advanced cancers. The table came from immunoSEQ multiplex PCR; TCRdb's copy has only in-frame clones and leaves some out. The sample has under 90,000 clones, about 86% seen once; the top ten hold 0.8% to 1%. The sequences come from CD4+ or CD8+ T cells sorted from blood, collected in a trial of the OX40 agonist ivuxolimab. The receptors stem from an adult with an advanced solid tumor such as melanoma, head and neck, liver or kidney cancer.

The genes are TRBV19 and TRBJ1-1, with TRBD1 as a possible D gene (5 bases). V shed 5 bases and J shed 4 bases, with 14 bases lying between them. The CDR3 has 14 residues. Germline CDR1 reads LNHDA; CDR2 reads SQIVND (reference sequence). The chain's CDR3 is CASSSSQGSTEAFF. The CDR3, as DNA: TGTGCCAGTAGTTCGTCTCAGGGAAGCACTGAAGCTTTCTTT.

The CDR3 loop is CASSRGTFWTEAFF. DNA of the CDR3: TGTGCCAGCAGCCGAGGGACATTTTGGACTGAAGCTTTCTTT. The V and J genes are TRBV13 and TRBJ1-1, with D tentatively TRBD1 (6 bases). CDR1 is PRHDT and CDR2 is FYEKMQ in the germline V gene (reference sequence). This CDR3 is 14 amino acids long. V lost 5 bases to trimming and J lost 5 bases, with 15 bases between them.

This chain connects TRBV6-5 to TRBJ2-2; 8 bases are shared with TRBD2. CDR3 length: 16 residues. With V trimmed by 0 bases and J by 3 bases, 3 bases remained unmatched. The germline V gene encodes CDR1 MNHEY and CDR2 SVGAGI. CDR3 region: CASSYSTGGHTGELFF. DNA for the CDR3: TGTGCCAGCAGTTACTCTACGGGGGGGCACACCGGGGAGCTGTTTTTT.

This clone turned up a few times. The chain has TRBV11-2 and TRBJ2-7; 8 bases map to TRBD1. The CDR3 spans 14 residues. V dropped 5 bases and J dropped 3; count of bases not matched to a gene: 6. The germline CDR1 and CDR2 sequences are SGHAT and FQNNGV. The CDR3 nucleotides are TGTGCCAGCAGCCTAGGGACAGGTGTCTACGAGCAGTACTTC. Translating gives CASSLGTGVYEQYF.

V and J are TRBV6-5 and TRBJ2-7, with D perhaps TRBD2 (5 bases). V was pared by 0 bases and J by 0 bases, with 6 bases between. The CDR3 is 14 amino acids. Germline CDR1 is MNHEY and CDR2 is SVGAGI. CDR3 sequence: CASSYSRDSYEQYF. As DNA, the CDR3 is TGTGCCAGCAGTTACTCCCGGGACTCCTACGAGCAGTACTTC.

This chain links TRBV4-1 with TRBJ1-5; 11 bases fit TRBD1. Unmatched junction bases numbered 6, after V lost 4 bases and J lost 7 bases. Germline-derived CDR1 and CDR2 are MGHRA and YSYEKL. This CDR3 contains 15 residues. The CDR3 DNA sequence: TGCGCCAGCAGCCCCGGACAGGGGGCGAGACAGCCCCAGCATTTT. Encoded protein: CASSPGQGARQPQHF.

The chain is built from TRBV7-2 and TRBJ2-3; 9 nucleotides agree with TRBD2. Trimming removed 1 base from V and 3 bases from J; junction bases left unmatched: 5. The germline V gene encodes CDR1 SGHTA and CDR2 FQGNSA. CDR3 size: 16 residues. The CDR3 DNA reads as TGTGCCAGCAGCTTAGGGCGGGGGGGCTTGACAGATACGCAGTATTTT. It specifies CASSLGRGGLTDTQYF.

The chain uses TRBV10-1 and TRBJ1-4, with D uncertain. Trimming shortened V by 4 bases and J by 5 bases, and 14 bases separated the two germline ends. The CDR3 is 15 residues long. Germline loops: CDR1 WNHNN, CDR2 SYGVQD (reference sequence). The CDR3: CASSVGRTGNEKLFF. The CDR3 bases are TGCGCCAGCAGTGTGGGCCGTACCGGGAATGAAAAACTGTTTTTT.

The V gene is TRBV7-2, the J gene TRBJ1-5; the D gene is possibly TRBD1 (6 bases). The CDR3 sequence is 14 residues long. Deletions cut 6 bases from V and 3 bases from J, with 12 bases between. Germline lookup yields CDR1 SGHTA and CDR2 FQGNSA. The CDR3 reads CASRSGQPNQPQHF. DNA of the CDR3: TGTGCCAGCAGATCAGGACAGCCCAATCAGCCCCAGCATTTT.

V gene TRBV7-2 combines with J gene TRBJ2-1, with 15 positions matching TRBD2. The CDR3 is 16 amino acids. Trimming removed 4 bases from V and 7 bases from J; junction bases left unmatched: 5. Germline V lookup: CDR1 SGHTA, CDR2 FQGNSA. As DNA, the CDR3 is TGTGCCAGCAGCTCAGGACTAGCGGGAGGGGCGAATGAGCAGTTCTTC. Translation: CASSSGLAGGANEQFF.

The rearrangement links TRBV5-3 to TRBJ2-1; possibly TRBD1 for D (6 bases). TRBV5-3 is filed as an ORF, its function uncertain. The V gene lost 3 bases and the J gene lost 2 bases, with 15 bases spanning the gap. This CDR3 has 16 residues. DNA for the CDR3: TGTGCCAGAAGCTCTGGGAACAGGGTTCCCTACAATGAGCAGTTCTTC. Its protein is CARSSGNRVPYNEQFF.

The chain joins TRBV18 to TRBJ2-3; D unresolved. The CDR3 extends over 14 amino acids. Deletions cut 6 bases from V and 2 bases from J, with 12 bases between. In germline, CDR1 is KGHSH, CDR2 LQKENI. CDR3 in amino acids: CASSTGQFTDTQYF. CDR3 in DNA: TGTGCCAGCTCCACGGGCCAATTCACAGATACGCAGTATTTT. The entire variable domain, with the rest obtained from reference TRBV18 and TRBJ2-3, is as follows: NAGVMQNPRHLVRRRGQEARLRCSPMKGHSHVYWYRQLPEEGLKFMVYLQKENIIDESGMPKERFSAEFPKEGPSILRIQQVVRGDSAAYFCASSTGQFTDTQYFGPGTRLTVL.

The chain carries TRBV18 and TRBJ1-5; the D gene is possibly TRBD1 (6 bases). Per the germline V gene, CDR1 is KGHSH and CDR2 is LQKENI. Trimming stripped 3 bases from V and 5 bases from J, with 29 bases between. The CDR3 is 20 amino acids. The DNA for the CDR3 is TGTGCCAGCTCACCGCTCGTCGGTCTCCGTGGGGACAAATCTTATCAGCCCCAGCATTTT. Its translation: CASSPLVGLRGDKSYQPQHF.

The V and J genes are TRBV29-1 and TRBJ2-1; tentatively, D is TRBD2 (7 bases). Germline V CDR1 and CDR2: SQVTM, ANQGSEA. The CDR3 sequence is 15 residues long. V was pared by 4 bases and J by 5 bases, with 18 bases between. This CDR3 is CSVVLGGGTNNEQFF. CDR3 sequence (DNA): TGCAGCGTTGTTCTCGGCGGGGGCACTAACAATGAGCAGTTCTTC.

This clone was observed a single time. This sequence joins TRBV13 and TRBJ2-3; the match to TRBD2 covers 14 bases. J gave up 5 bases and V 5 bases, and 6 bases lay outside the gene matches. The germline CDR1 and CDR2 sequences are PRHDT and FYEKMQ (reference sequence). This CDR3 comprises 16 residues. The CDR3 sequence: CASSAGTSGGVDTQYF. The CDR3 DNA sequence: TGTGCCAGCAGCGCTGGGACTAGCGGGGGTGTAGATACGCAGTATTTT.

The chain is built from TRBV6-1 and TRBJ1-6; TRBD1 matches at 7 bases. The ends lost 3 bases at V and 8 bases at J; junction bases unmatched: 10. Germline CDR1 MNHNS, CDR2 SASEGT. CDR3 size: 16 residues. The CDR3 DNA is TGTGCCAGCAGTGACCAGGGGTACCAGGGGGATTCACCCCTCCACTTT. It specifies CASSDQGYQGDSPLHF.

The rearrangement uses TRBV19 and TRBJ1-5; no clear D. CDR1 and CDR2 (germline): LNHDA, SQIVND (reference sequence). The CDR3 runs to 16 residues. Trimming stripped 4 bases from V and 2 bases from J, with 15 bases between. CDR3 DNA sequence: TGTGCCAGTAGTAGGCCCTGGGCCGGGGGCAATCAGCCCCAGCATTTT. The encoded protein is CASSRPWAGGNQPQHF.

V is TRBV5-1 and J is TRBJ1-3; 10 bases fit TRBD1. V was clipped by 7 bases and J by 0 bases; unmatched bases: 7. This CDR3 comprises 16 residues. Germline V gene data show CDR1 as SGHRS and CDR2 as YFSETQ. The CDR3 DNA reads as TGCGCCAGCTCGAGGACAGGGGGGACCTCTGGAAACACCATATATTTT. Translated, it gives CASSRTGGTSGNTIYF.

The table lists this clone with a few counts. The chain employs TRBV5-8 and TRBJ1-1; D not certain. The CDR3 totals 13 residues. The V gene's germline CDR1 is SGHTS and CDR2 YDEGEE. The V end was cut by 1 base, the J end by 10 bases, with 14 bases between. The CDR3 is CASSLRFDSGAFF. The CDR3 coding sequence is TGTGCCAGCAGCTTGCGGTTCGACTCGGGAGCTTTCTTT.

The chain employs TRBV7-4 and TRBJ2-2; either TRBD1 or TRBD2 may fit D (5 bases each). Per germline, CDR1 SGHVT and CDR2 SQSDAQ. The CDR3 is 17 residues long. V was shortened by 5 bases and J by 2 bases, with 18 bases between the two germline ends. CDR3 residues: CASSPYDGTFNTGELFF. The CDR3 DNA follows: TGTGCCAGCAGCCCATACGATGGGACGTTTAACACCGGGGAGCTGTTTTTT.

This chain joins TRBV18 and TRBJ2-1, with TRBD2 matching over 8 bases. Losses at the gene ends were 4 bases for V and 6 bases for J; bases not matched to a gene: 2. Germline lookup yields CDR1 KGHSH and CDR2 LQKENI. The CDR3 has 13 amino acids. The CDR3 spells CASSRTSFNEQFF. CDR3 DNA sequence: TGTGCCAGCTCACGGACTAGCTTCAATGAGCAGTTCTTC.

The rearrangement uses TRBV1 and TRBJ2-5; the table assigns TRBD2, which was not confirmed against the DNA. TRBV1 is a listed pseudogene. The CDR3 consists of 16 residues. DNA of the CDR3: TGCACCAGCAGCGGTGGTGACTGGAAATACCAAGAGACCCAGTACTTC. Translated: CTSSGGDWKYQETQYF.

CDR3 sequence reads: CASSTSTGTARGYTF. As DNA, the CDR3 is TGTGCCAGTAGTACCTCGACAGGCACCGCGAGGGGCTACACCTTC. The V gene is TRBV19, the J gene TRBJ1-2; TRBD1 is a possible D gene (6 bases). The CDR3 sequence is 15 residues long. CDR1 is LNHDA, CDR2 SQIVND, per germline (reference sequence). The ends were cut back, 4 bases at V and 8 bases at J, with 20 bases in the middle.

The J gene is TRBJ1-1, the V gene TRBV6-5, with TRBD1 as a possible D gene (6 bases). The CDR3 is 15 residues long. Germline-derived CDR1 and CDR2 are MNHEY and SVGAGI. V dropped 4 bases and J dropped 0 bases, with 12 bases sitting between them. The CDR3 loop is CASSSRQDLNTEAFF. DNA of the CDR3: TGTGCCAGCAGTTCAAGACAGGATTTGAACACTGAAGCTTTCTTT.

The rearrangement links TRBV7-2 to TRBJ2-7, with D possibly matching TRBD2 (5 bases). This CDR3 region has 16 residues. The germline V and J ends were trimmed by 0 bases and 2 bases, with 14 bases remaining between them. CDR1 is SGHTA and CDR2 is FQGNSA in the germline V gene. The CDR3 DNA reads TGTGCCAGCAGCTTAGCTCCCGGAGGCTCCACCTACGAGCAGTACTTC. Its protein is CASSLAPGGSTYEQYF.

CDR3 sequence: CASSQPGTGGGRGEQYF. The CDR3, as DNA: TGTGCCAGCAGCCAACCCGGGACAGGGGGCGGTCGGGGGGAGCAGTACTTC. The V and J genes are TRBV7-6 and TRBJ2-7; 12 positions match TRBD1. This CDR3 comprises 17 residues. Trimming at V came to 5 bases and at J to 7 bases, leaving 15 bases not matched to a gene. Germline V gives CDR1 SGHVS, CDR2 FNYEAQ.

The chain combines TRBV6-6 with TRBJ1-2; 7 bases fit TRBD1. This CDR3 region has 14 residues. V was pared by 4 bases and J by 4 bases, with 6 bases of the junction left unmatched. Looked up from germline, CDR1 is MNHNY and CDR2 is SVGAGI (reference sequence). CDR3 sequence reads: CASSSMGQLYGYTF. The CDR3 DNA reads as TGTGCCAGCAGTTCTATGGGACAGCTCTATGGCTACACCTTC.

J is TRBJ2-1 and V is TRBV10-1; 7 bases agree with TRBD1. The germline V gene encodes CDR1 WNHNN and CDR2 SYGVQD (reference sequence). After removal of 4 bases from V and 8 bases from J, the junction contained 2 bases not matched to a gene. This CDR3 is 12 amino acids long. The CDR3 spells CASSGDSYEQFF. CDR3 DNA: TGCGCCAGCAGTGGGGACAGCTATGAGCAGTTCTTC.

The CDR3 spells CASSGTGGVDGSYNEQFF. CDR3 coding DNA: TGTGCCAGCAGCGGGACAGGGGGAGTAGATGGCTCCTACAATGAGCAGTTCTTC. This chain links TRBV7-9 with TRBJ2-1; 11 bases align to TRBD1. Trimming took 5 bases from V and 0 from J; bases not matched to a gene: 9. Germline CDR1 reads SEHNR; CDR2 reads FQNEAQ (reference sequence). CDR3 length equals 18 residues.

The J gene is TRBJ2-7, the V gene TRBV7-2; tentatively, D is TRBD1 (5 bases). V was shortened by 4 bases and J by 7 bases, with 17 bases between the two germline ends. CDR1 is SGHTA, CDR2 FQGNSA, per germline. CDR3 length equals 14 residues. The CDR3 nucleotides read TGTGCCAGCAGCTCCAATAGGGGCGTGCGGGAGCAGTACTTC. It codes for CASSSNRGVREQYF.